Described below is a single T cell receptor beta chain sequence and its context. What it binds is not known. Germline V gene data show CDR1 as SGDLS and CDR2 as YYNGEE. The CDR3 is 15 residues long. Deletions cut 0 bases from V and 1 base from J, with 7 bases between. The source of the sample is a study of beta chain features in type 1 diabetes. The study's findings and limits: When Type 1 diabetes patients were examined, their TCRB CDR3s proved moderately but significantly shorter in all four CD4+ subsets. Compared with healthy donors, patients appeared to share more similar naive, central memory and regulatory TCRB repertoires. Cells with high TCR expression could be over-represented when cDNA is sequenced.

Blood was collected once per donor into heparin, averaging about 110 mL. Expressed TCRB transcripts were sequenced because the entire RNA isolate underwent reverse transcription. Sequencing was performed with immunoSEQ multiplex PCR; in TCRdb, only in-frame clones are kept and a portion is missing. The sample lists under 250,000 clones; 27% were seen once. The chain recombines TRBV9 with TRBJ2-2, with unresolved D. This sequence was found in a man aged 25 to 45 in good health. Sequencing used central memory CD4+ T cells from blood. The CDR3 coding sequence is TGTGCCAGCAGCGTAGATCTCCTGAACACCGGGGAGCTGTTTTTT. This codes for CASSVDLLNTGELFF. Supplemented by reference TRBV9 and TRBJ2-2, the full variable domain reads DSGVTQTPKHLITATGQRVTLRCSPRSGDLSVYWYQQSLDQGLQFLIQYYNGEERAKGNILERFSAQQFPDLHSELNLSSLELGDSALYFCASSVDLLNTGELFFGEGSRLTVL.